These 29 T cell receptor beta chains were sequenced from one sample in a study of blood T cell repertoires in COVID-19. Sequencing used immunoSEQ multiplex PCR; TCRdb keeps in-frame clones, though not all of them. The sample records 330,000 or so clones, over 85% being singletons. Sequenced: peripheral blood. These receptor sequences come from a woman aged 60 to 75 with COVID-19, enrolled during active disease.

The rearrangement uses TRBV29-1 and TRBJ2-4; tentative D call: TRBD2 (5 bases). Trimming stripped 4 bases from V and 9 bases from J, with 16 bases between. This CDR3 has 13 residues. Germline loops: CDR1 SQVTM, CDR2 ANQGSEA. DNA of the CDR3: TGCAGCGTTGTACCAGTCGGGGAAGGCATTCAGTACTTC. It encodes CSVVPVGEGIQYF.

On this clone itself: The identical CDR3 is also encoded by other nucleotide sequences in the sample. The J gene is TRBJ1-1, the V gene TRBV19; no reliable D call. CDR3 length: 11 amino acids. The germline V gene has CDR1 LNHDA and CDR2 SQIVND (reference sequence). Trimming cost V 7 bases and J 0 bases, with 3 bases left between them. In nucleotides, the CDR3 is TGTGCCAGTACCATGAACACTGAAGCTTTCTTT. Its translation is CASTMNTEAFF.

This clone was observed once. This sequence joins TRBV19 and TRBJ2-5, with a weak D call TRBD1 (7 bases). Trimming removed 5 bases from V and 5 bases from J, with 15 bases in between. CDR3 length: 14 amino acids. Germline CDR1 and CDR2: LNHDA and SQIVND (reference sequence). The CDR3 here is CASSPRTGGETQYF. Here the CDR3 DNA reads TGTGCCAGTAGTCCCCGGACAGGAGGGGAGACCCAGTACTTC.

This chain's CDR3 is CAISESATGGTISGNTIYF. The CDR3 region has the DNA TGTGCCATCAGTGAGTCGGCAACAGGGGGGACTATCTCTGGAAACACCATATATTTT. The chain employs TRBV10-3 and TRBJ1-3; 8 bases match TRBD1. The trim removed 0 bases at V and 0 bases at J, leaving 10 bases unmatched. Looked up from germline, CDR1 is ENHRY and CDR2 is SYGVKD. This CDR3 comprises 19 residues.

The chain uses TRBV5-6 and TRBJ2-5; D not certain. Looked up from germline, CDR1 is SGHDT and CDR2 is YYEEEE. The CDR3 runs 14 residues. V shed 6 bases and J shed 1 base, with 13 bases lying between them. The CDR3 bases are TGTGCCAGCAAATCCGTTGGCCTCCAAGAGACCCAGTACTTC. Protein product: CASKSVGLQETQYF.

In DNA, the CDR3 is TGTGCCAGCAGCAGTGGGGGCCGATCCTACAATGAGCAGTTCTTC. Amino acids: CASSSGGRSYNEQFF. The rearrangement joins TRBV9 to TRBJ2-1; D may be TRBD1 (6 bases). CDR1 SGDLS and CDR2 YYNGEE come from the germline V gene. Trimming shortened V by 4 bases and J by 1 base, and 12 bases separated the two germline ends. This CDR3 region has 15 residues.

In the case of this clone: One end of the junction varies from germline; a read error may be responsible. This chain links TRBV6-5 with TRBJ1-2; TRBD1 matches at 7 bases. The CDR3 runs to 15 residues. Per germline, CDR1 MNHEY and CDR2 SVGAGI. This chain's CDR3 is CASSYHRQGLYDYTF. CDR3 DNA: TGTGCCAGCAGTTACCATAGACAGGGCCTCTATGACTACACCTTC.

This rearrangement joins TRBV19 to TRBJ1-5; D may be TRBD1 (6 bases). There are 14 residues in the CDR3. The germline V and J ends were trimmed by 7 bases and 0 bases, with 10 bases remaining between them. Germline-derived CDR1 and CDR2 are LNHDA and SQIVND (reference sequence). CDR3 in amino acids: CASTIRGSNQPQHF. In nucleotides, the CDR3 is TGTGCCAGTACCATCAGGGGTAGCAATCAGCCCCAGCATTTT.

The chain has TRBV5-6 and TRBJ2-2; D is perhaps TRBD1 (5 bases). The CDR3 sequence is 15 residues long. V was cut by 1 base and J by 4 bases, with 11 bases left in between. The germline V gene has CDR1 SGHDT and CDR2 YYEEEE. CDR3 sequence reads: CASSLRIRGTGELFF. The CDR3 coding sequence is TGTGCCAGCAGCTTGAGGATAAGGGGCACCGGGGAGCTGTTTTTT.

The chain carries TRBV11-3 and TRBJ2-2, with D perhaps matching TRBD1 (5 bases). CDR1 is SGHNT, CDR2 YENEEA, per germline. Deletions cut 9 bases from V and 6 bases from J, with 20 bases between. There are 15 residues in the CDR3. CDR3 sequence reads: CASSRALTPAGELFF. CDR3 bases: TGTGCCAGTTCCAGGGCCTTAACCCCGGCCGGGGAGCTGTTTTTT.

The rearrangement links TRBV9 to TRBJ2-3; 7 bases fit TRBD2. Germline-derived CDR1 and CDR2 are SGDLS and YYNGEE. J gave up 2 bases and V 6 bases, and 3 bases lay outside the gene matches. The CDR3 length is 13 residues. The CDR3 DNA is TGTGCCAGCAAACGGGGGGACACAGATACGCAGTATTTT. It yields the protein CASKRGDTDTQYF.

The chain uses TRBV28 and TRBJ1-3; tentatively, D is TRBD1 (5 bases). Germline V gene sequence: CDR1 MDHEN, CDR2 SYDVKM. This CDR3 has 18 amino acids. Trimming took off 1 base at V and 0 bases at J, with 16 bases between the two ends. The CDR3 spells CASSLSLEARVSGNTIYF. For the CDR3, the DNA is TGTGCCAGCAGTTTATCTTTAGAGGCCAGGGTCTCTGGAAACACCATATATTTT. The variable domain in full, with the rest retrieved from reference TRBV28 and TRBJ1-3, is DVKVTQSSRYLVKRTGEKVFLECVQDMDHENMFWYRQDPGLGLRLIYFSYDVKMKEKGDIPEGYSVSREKKERFSLILESASTNQTSMYLCASSLSLEARVSGNTIYFGEGSWLTVV.

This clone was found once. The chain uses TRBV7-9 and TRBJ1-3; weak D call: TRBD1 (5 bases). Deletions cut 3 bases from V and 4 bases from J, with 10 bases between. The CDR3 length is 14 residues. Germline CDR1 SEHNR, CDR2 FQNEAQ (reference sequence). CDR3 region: CASSFRQTGNTIYF. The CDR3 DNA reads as TGTGCCAGCAGCTTCAGACAGACAGGAAACACCATATATTTT. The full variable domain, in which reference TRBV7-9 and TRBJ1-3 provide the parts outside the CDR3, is DTGVSQNPRHKITKRGQNVTFRCDPISEHNRLYWYRQTLGQGPEFLTYFQNEAQLEKSRLLSDRFSAERPKGSFSTLEIQRTEQGDSAMYLCASSFRQTGNTIYFGEGSWLTVV.

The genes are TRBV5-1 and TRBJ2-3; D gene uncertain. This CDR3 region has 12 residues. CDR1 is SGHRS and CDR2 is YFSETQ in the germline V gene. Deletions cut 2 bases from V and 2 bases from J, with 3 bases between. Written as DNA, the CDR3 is TGCGCCAGCAGCTTTCACACAGATACGCAGTATTTT. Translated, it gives CASSFHTDTQYF.

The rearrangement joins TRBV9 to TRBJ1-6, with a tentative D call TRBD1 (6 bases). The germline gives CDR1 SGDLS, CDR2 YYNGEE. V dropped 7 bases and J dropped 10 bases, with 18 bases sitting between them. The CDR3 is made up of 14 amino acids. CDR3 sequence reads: CASSLGGIGSPLHF. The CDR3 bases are TGTGCCAGCTCCTTAGGGGGAATAGGGTCACCCCTCCACTTT. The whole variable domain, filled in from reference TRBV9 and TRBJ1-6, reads DSGVTQTPKHLITATGQRVTLRCSPRSGDLSVYWYQQSLDQGLQFLIQYYNGEERAKGNILERFSAQQFPDLHSELNLSSLELGDSALYFCASSLGGIGSPLHFGNGTRLTVT.

CDR3 bases: TGTGCCAGCAGTTCAGGGGGATACTCTGGAAACACCATATATTTT. This codes for CASSSGGYSGNTIYF. The chain is built from TRBV28 and TRBJ1-3; 7 bases align to TRBD1. This CDR3 region has 15 residues. J gave up 0 bases and V 4 bases, and 3 bases lay outside the gene matches. In germline, CDR1 is MDHEN, CDR2 SYDVKM. Drawing the rest from reference TRBV28 and TRBJ1-3, the complete variable domain is DVKVTQSSRYLVKRTGEKVFLECVQDMDHENMFWYRQDPGLGLRLIYFSYDVKMKEKGDIPEGYSVSREKKERFSLILESASTNQTSMYLCASSSGGYSGNTIYFGEGSWLTVV.

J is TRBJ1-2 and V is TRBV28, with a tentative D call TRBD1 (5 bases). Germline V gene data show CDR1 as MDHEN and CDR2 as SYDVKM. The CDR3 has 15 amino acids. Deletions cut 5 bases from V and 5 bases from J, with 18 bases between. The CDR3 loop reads CASSPPAGLGYGYTF. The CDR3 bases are TGTGCCAGCAGTCCTCCGGCAGGGTTGGGGTATGGCTACACCTTC.

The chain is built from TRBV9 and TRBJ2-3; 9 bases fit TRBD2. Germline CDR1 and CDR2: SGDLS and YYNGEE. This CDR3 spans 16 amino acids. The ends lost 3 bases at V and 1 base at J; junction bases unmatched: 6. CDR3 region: CASSDGRLAGTDTQYF. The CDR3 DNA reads TGTGCCAGCAGCGATGGAAGACTAGCGGGCACAGATACGCAGTATTTT.

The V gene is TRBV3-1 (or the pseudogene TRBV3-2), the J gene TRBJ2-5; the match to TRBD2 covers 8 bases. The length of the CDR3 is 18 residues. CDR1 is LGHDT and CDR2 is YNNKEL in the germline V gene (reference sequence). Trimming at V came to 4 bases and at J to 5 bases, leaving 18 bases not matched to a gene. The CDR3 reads CASSPLVSGGSTWETQYF. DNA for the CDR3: TGTGCCAGCAGCCCTCTCGTAAGCGGGGGATCTACCTGGGAGACCCAGTACTTC.

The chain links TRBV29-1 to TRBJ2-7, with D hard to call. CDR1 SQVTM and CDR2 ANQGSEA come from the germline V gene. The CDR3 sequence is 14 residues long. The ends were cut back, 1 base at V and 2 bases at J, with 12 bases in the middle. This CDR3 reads CSVEGALAPYEQYF. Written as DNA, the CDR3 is TGCAGCGTTGAAGGGGCCCTGGCGCCCTACGAGCAGTACTTC.

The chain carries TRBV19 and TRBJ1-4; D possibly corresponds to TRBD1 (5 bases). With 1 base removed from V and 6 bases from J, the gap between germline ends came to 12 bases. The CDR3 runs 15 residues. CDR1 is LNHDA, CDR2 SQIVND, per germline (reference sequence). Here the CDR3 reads CASSIVAGGDEKLFF. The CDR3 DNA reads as TGTGCCAGTAGTATAGTTGCCGGAGGGGATGAAAAACTGTTTTTT. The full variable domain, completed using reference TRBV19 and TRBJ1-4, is DGGITQSPKYLFRKEGQNVTLSCEQNLNHDAMYWYRQDPGQGLRLIYYSQIVNDFQKGDIAEGYSVSREKKESFPLTVTSAQKNPTAFYLCASSIVAGGDEKLFFGSGTQLSVL.

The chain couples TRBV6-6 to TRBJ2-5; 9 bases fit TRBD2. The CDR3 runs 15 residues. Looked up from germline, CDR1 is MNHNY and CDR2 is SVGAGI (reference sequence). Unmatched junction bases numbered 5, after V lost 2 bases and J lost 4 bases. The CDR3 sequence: CASSYRGGAPETQYF. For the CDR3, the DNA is TGTGCCAGCAGTTACCGCGGGGGGGCCCCAGAGACCCAGTACTTC.

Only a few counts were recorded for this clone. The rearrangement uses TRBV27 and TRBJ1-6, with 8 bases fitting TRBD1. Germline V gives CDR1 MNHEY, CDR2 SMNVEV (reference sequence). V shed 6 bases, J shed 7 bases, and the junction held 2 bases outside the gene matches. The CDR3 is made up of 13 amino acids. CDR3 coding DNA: TGTGCCAGCAGGGACAGGGTAAATTCACCCCTCCACTTT. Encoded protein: CASRDRVNSPLHF.

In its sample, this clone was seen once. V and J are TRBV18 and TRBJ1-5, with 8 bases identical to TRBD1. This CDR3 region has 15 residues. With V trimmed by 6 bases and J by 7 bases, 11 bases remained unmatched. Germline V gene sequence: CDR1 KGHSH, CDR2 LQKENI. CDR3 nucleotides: TGTGCCAGCTCCATAACAGGGGGGACCTGGCAGCCCCAGCATTTT. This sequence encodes CASSITGGTWQPQHF.

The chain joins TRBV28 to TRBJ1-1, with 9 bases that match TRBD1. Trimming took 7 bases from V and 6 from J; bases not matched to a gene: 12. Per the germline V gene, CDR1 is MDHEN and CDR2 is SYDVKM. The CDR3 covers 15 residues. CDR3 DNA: TGTGCCAGCACCTTAGGGGGGACAGGGAAGGCTGAAGCTTTCTTT. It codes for CASTLGGTGKAEAFF.

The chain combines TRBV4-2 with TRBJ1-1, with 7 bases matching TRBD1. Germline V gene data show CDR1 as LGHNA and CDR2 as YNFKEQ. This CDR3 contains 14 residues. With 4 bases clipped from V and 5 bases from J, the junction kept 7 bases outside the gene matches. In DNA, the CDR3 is TGTGCCAGCAGCCCTCGACAGGGTTATACTGAAGCTTTCTTT. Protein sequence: CASSPRQGYTEAFF.

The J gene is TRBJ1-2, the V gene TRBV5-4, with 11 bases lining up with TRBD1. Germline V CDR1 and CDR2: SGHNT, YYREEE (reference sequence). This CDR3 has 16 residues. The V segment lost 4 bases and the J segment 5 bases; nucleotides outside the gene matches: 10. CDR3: CASSRNGQGAGYGYTF. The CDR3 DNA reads TGTGCCAGCAGCAGAAACGGACAGGGGGCTGGGTATGGCTACACCTTC. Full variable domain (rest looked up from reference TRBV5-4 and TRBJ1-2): ETGVTQSPTHLIKTRGQQVTLRCSSQSGHNTVSWYQQALGQGPQFIFQYYREEENGRGNFPPRFSGLQFPNYSSELNVNALELDDSALYLCASSRNGQGAGYGYTFGSGTRLTVV.

CDR3 nucleotides: TGTGCCAGCTCCCTGGTGGGCCAATCCTACAATGAGCAGTTCTTC. It specifies CASSLVGQSYNEQFF. The chain links TRBV18 to TRBJ2-1; D ambiguous. The germline V gene encodes CDR1 KGHSH and CDR2 LQKENI. Trimming took 6 bases from V and 1 from J, leaving 13 bases between them. CDR3 length equals 15 residues.

This CDR3 reads CASETTTNEKLFF. The CDR3 region has the DNA TGTGCCAGCGAGACAACAACTAATGAAAAACTGTTTTTT. The rearrangement links TRBV28 to TRBJ1-4; D is unresolved. CDR1 and CDR2 (germline): MDHEN, SYDVKM. The V gene lost 8 bases and the J gene lost 0 bases, with 7 bases spanning the gap. The CDR3 is made up of 13 amino acids.